The clone carrying this T cell receptor (beta chain) was found many times. These data are taken from a study of early T cells in non-severe SARS-CoV-2 infection. Overall study context: Whole-blood bulk RNA, unsorted, was sequenced, and chains were unpaired.

Attached unique molecular identifiers marked individual cDNA molecules. TCRdb reprocessed the 5' RACE reads with MiXCR, giving one entry per CDR3 protein. The data contain around 47,000 distinct CDR3 sequences, approximately 10% of them seen just once; the ten biggest clones take up under 15%. V was pared by 10 bases and J by 6 bases, with 24 bases between. The germline V gene encodes CDR1 ENHRY and CDR2 SYGVKD. The CDR3 extends over 16 amino acids. The chain carries TRBV10-3 and TRBJ2-2; possible D gene TRBD2, 8 bases. Sequencing was done on a sample of whole blood. This sequence originates from an adult who was a healthcare worker with PCR-confirmed SARS-CoV-2 infection or an uninfected control (not recorded which). The CDR3 DNA reads TGTGCCACCACCGAAGGGACAGCGGGAGTACCCGGGGAGCTGTTTTTT. This sequence encodes CATTEGTAGVPGELFF.